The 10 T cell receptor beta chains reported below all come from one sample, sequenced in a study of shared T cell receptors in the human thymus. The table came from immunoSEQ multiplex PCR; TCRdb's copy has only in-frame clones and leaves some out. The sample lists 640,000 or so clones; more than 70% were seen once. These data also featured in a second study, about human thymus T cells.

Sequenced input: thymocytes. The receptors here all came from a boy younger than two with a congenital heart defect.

DNA of the CDR3: TGTGCCTGGAGCCATTACTTCCAAGCAACTAATGAAAAACTGTTTTTT. Translation: CAWSHYFQATNEKLFF. V gene TRBV30 combines with J gene TRBJ1-4; D call uncertain. Germline CDR1 is GTSNPN and CDR2 is SVGIG (reference sequence). With 3 bases removed from V and 0 bases from J, the gap between germline ends came to 14 bases. The CDR3 sequence is 16 residues long.

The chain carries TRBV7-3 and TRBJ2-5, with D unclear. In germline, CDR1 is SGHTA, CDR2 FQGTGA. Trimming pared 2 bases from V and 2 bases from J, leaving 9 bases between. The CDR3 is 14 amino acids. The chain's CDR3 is CASSLSKRQETQYF. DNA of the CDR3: TGTGCCAGCAGCTTATCAAAGCGACAAGAGACCCAGTACTTC.

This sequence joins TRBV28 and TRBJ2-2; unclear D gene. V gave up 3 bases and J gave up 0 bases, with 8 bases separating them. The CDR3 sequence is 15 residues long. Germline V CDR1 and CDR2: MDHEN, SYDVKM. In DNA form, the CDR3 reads TGTGCCAGCAGTTTCCAGGTATCGAACACCGGGGAGCTGTTTTTT. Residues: CASSFQVSNTGELFF.

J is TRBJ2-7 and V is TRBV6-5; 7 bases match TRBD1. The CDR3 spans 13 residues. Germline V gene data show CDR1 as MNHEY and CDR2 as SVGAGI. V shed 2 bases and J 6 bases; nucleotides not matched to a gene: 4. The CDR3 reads CASSYPNRGEQYF. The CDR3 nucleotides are TGTGCCAGCAGTTACCCGAACAGGGGCGAGCAGTACTTC.

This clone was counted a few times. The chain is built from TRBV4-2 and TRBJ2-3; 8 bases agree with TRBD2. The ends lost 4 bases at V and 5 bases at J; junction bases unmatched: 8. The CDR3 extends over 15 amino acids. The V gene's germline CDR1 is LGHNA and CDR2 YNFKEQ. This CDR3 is CASSPVSGVLDTQYF. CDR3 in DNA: TGTGCCAGCAGCCCGGTTAGCGGGGTGTTAGATACGCAGTATTTT.

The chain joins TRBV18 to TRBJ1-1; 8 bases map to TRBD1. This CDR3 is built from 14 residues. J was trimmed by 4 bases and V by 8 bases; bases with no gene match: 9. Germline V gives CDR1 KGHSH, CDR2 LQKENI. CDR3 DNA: TGTGCCAGCGGACAGGGAAACGTGGGCACTGAAGCTTTCTTT. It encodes CASGQGNVGTEAFF.

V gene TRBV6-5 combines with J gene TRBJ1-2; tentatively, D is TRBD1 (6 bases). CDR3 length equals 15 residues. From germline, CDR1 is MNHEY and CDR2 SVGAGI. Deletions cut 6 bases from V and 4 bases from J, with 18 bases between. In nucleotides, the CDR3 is TGTGCCAGCAGCGGAACAGGGCCCCAAGGCTATGGCTACACCTTC. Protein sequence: CASSGTGPQGYGYTF.

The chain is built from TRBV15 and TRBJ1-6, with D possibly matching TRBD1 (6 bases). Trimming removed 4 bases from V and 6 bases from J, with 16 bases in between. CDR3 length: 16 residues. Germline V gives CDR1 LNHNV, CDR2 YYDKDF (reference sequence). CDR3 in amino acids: CATSTQKGTSNSPLHF. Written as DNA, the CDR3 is TGTGCCACCAGCACCCAAAAGGGGACATCTAATTCACCCCTCCACTTT.

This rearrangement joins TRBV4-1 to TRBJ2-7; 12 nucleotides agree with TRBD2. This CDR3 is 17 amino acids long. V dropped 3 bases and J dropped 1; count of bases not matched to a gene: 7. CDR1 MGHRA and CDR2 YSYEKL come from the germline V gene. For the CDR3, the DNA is TGCGCCAGCAGCCAGGAGACTAGCGGGAGCCCATCCTACGAGCAGTACTTC. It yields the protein CASSQETSGSPSYEQYF.

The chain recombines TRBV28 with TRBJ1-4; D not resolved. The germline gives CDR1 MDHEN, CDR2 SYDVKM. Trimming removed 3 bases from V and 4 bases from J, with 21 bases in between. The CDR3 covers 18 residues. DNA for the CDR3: TGTGCCAGCAGTTTTGGTGGTCGCCTAGCGGGCCTTAATGAAAAACTGTTTTTT. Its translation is CASSFGGRLAGLNEKLFF.